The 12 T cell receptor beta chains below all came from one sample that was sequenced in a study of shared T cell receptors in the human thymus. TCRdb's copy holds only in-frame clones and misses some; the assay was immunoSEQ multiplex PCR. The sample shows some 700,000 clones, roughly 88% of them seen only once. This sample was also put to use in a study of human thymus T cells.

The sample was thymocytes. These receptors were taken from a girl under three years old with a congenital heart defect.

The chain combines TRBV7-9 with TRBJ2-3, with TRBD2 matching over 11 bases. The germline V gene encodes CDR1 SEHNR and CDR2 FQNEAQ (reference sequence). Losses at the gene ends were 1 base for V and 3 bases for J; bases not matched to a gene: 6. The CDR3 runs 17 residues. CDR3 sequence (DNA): TGTGCCAGCAGCTTAGGACTAGCGGGGCCAGAGACAGATACGCAGTATTTT. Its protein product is CASSLGLAGPETDTQYF.

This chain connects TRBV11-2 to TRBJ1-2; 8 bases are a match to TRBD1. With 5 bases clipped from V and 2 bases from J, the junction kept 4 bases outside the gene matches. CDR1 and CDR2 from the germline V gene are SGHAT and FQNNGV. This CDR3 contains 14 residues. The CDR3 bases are TGTGCCAGCAGCACCCGGACAGGGAACTATGGCTACACCTTC. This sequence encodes CASSTRTGNYGYTF.

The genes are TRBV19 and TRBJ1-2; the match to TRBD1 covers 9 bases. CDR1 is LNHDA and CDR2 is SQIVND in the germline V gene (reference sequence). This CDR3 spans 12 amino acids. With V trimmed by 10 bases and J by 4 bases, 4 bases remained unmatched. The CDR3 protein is CATGGQGYGYTF. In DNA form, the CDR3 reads TGTGCCACCGGGGGACAGGGCTATGGCTACACCTTC.

CDR3 coding DNA: TGCGCCAGCAGCTTCTCCACCGGGAAAAAAGAAGCTTTCTTT. It yields the protein CASSFSTGKKEAFF. The V gene is TRBV4-1, the J gene TRBJ1-1; no clear D gene. Between the trimmed V and J ends, which lost 5 bases and 8 bases, there was a span of 18 bases. Germline CDR1 reads MGHRA; CDR2 reads YSYEKL. This CDR3 has 14 amino acids.

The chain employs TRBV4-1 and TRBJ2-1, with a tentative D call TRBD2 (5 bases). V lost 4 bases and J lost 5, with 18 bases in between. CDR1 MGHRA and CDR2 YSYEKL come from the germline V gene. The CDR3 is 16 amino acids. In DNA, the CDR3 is TGCGCCAGCAGCCCAAGAGGCCTAGGGAGTGACAATGAGCAGTTCTTC. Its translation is CASSPRGLGSDNEQFF.

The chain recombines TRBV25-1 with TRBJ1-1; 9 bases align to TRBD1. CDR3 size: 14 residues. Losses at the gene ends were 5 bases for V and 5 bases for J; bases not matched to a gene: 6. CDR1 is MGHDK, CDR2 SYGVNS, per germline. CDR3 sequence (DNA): TGTGCCAGCAGTAGTACAGGGGGCGGAACTGAAGCTTTCTTT. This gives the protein CASSSTGGGTEAFF.

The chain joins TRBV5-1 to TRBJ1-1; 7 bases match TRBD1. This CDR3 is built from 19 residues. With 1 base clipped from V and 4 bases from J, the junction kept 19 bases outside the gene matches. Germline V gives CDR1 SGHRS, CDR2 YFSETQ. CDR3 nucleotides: TGCGCCAGCAGCTTGTTAAGTACGTGGCAGGGGGAGGAGGGCACTGAAGCTTTCTTT. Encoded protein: CASSLLSTWQGEEGTEAFF.

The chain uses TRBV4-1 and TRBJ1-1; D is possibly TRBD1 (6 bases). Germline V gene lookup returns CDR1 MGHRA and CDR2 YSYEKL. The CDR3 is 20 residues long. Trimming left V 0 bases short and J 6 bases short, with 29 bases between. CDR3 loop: CASSQEPRVKQGKGDPEAFF. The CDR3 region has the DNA TGCGCCAGCAGCCAAGAGCCGCGCGTAAAACAGGGTAAAGGAGATCCTGAAGCTTTCTTT.

CDR3 DNA: TGTGCCAGCAGTTACGACAGGGAGGGCACAGATACGCAGTATTTT. Protein: CASSYDREGTDTQYF. The chain carries TRBV6-5 and TRBJ2-3; D is perhaps TRBD1 (7 bases). The germline CDR1 and CDR2 sequences are MNHEY and SVGAGI. Trimming stripped 2 bases from V and 1 base from J, with 10 bases between. The CDR3 covers 15 residues.

The CDR3 here is CASSQDRMVGERGHEQYF. CDR3 nucleotides: TGCGCCAGCAGCCAAGATCGAATGGTGGGGGAAAGGGGGCACGAGCAGTACTTC. The chain combines TRBV4-3 with TRBJ2-7; TRBD1 aligns across 7 bases. Germline CDR1 LGHNA, CDR2 YSLEER. The V segment lost 0 bases and the J segment 5 bases; nucleotides outside the gene matches: 16. This CDR3 has 18 residues.

The CDR3 is CARTLRRDYGYTF. The CDR3 DNA sequence: TGTGCGCGGACCCTGAGGAGGGACTATGGCTACACCTTC. V is TRBV30 and J is TRBJ1-2; no definite D call. The CDR3 covers 13 residues. Germline CDR1 reads GTSNPN; CDR2 reads SVGIG (reference sequence).

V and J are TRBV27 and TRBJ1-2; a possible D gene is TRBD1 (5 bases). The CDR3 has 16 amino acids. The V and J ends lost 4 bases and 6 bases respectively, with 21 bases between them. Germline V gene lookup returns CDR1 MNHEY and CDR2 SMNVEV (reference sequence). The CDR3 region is CASSSQCGAGYDGYTF. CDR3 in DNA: TGTGCCAGCAGTTCCCAATGTGGGGCTGGGTACGATGGCTACACCTTC.